These 20 T cell receptor beta chains originate from one sample sequenced in a study of shared clonotypes between healthy human individuals. Naive CD8 isolation took CD45RO-negative cells positively selected for CCR7 and excluded terminally differentiated effector memory CD45RA+ cells. TCRdb keeps only in-frame clones here, not all; method: immunoSEQ multiplex PCR. In the table there are 1.5 million to 2.5 million clones, about 95% of which are singletons. The sequenced sample was naive CD8+ T cells sorted from blood. These receptor sequences come from a man in his late teens or twenties in good health.

The V and J genes are TRBV28 and TRBJ2-5; TRBD1 might be the D (6 bases). The V gene's germline CDR1 is MDHEN and CDR2 SYDVKM. V dropped 4 bases and J dropped 0 bases, with 6 bases sitting between them. The CDR3 is 13 amino acids. CDR3 bases: TGTGCCAGCAGTTGGACAGACCAAGAGACCCAGTACTTC. Its protein product is CASSWTDQETQYF.

V gene TRBV5-6 combines with J gene TRBJ2-2; D perhaps matches TRBD2 (6 bases). There are 16 residues in the CDR3. V was shortened by 1 base and J by 6 bases, with 16 bases between the two germline ends. In germline, CDR1 is SGHDT, CDR2 YYEEEE. As DNA, the CDR3 is TGTGCCAGCAGCTTGTTCGCACAGGAGGGGTCCGGGGAGCTGTTTTTT. Amino acid sequence: CASSLFAQEGSGELFF.

The chain's CDR3 is CASSSWTEEAKNIQYF. As DNA, the CDR3 is TGTGCCAGCAGTTCCTGGACGGAGGAGGCCAAAAACATTCAGTACTTC. V usage is TRBV28 and J usage is TRBJ2-4, with a tentative D call TRBD2 (5 bases). V was clipped by 4 bases and J by 1 base, with 14 bases between them. Germline V gene lookup returns CDR1 MDHEN and CDR2 SYDVKM. The CDR3 is 16 amino acids.

The V and J genes are TRBV19 and TRBJ2-3; D could derive from TRBD1 or TRBD2 (5 bases each). Looked up from germline, CDR1 is LNHDA and CDR2 is SQIVND (reference sequence). With 5 bases removed from V and 2 bases from J, the gap between germline ends came to 14 bases. This CDR3 contains 15 residues. The CDR3 region is CASSPWDVDTDTQYF. CDR3 nucleotide sequence: TGTGCCAGTAGTCCTTGGGACGTGGACACAGATACGCAGTATTTT.

The chain joins TRBV7-9 to TRBJ2-5; 8 bases match TRBD2. CDR3 length equals 16 residues. In germline, CDR1 is SEHNR, CDR2 FQNEAQ (reference sequence). Trimming at V came to 2 bases and at J to 7 bases, leaving 12 bases not matched to a gene. CDR3 nucleotide sequence: TGTGCCAGCAGCTTACGTACGGGAGGGTCCATCGGGACCCAGTACTTC. Translating gives CASSLRTGGSIGTQYF.

The chain recombines TRBV27 with TRBJ2-1, with D uncertain. The germline V gene encodes CDR1 MNHEY and CDR2 SMNVEV (reference sequence). The CDR3 runs to 13 residues. The V end was cut by 3 bases, the J end by 7 bases, with 10 bases between. CDR3 region: CASSFLVYNEQFF. The CDR3 DNA sequence: TGTGCCAGCAGTTTTTTGGTTTATAATGAGCAGTTCTTC.

This chain connects TRBV6-6 to TRBJ2-7; 8 positions agree with TRBD1. The V gene end was trimmed by 2 bases and the J gene end by 7 bases; junction bases not matched to a gene: 10. The CDR3 extends over 15 amino acids. Germline V gene lookup returns CDR1 MNHNY and CDR2 SVGAGI (reference sequence). CDR3 DNA sequence: TGTGCCAGCAGTTACAGCCCGGGACAGGTTTGGGAGCAGTACTTC. It is translated as CASSYSPGQVWEQYF.

This chain uses TRBV12-2 with TRBJ1-1; the table assigns TRBD1, which was not confirmed against the DNA. TRBV12-2 is described as a pseudogene. CDR3 length: 18 residues. The CDR3 DNA follows: TGTGCAAGTCGCTTAGGTGGTCGTCCGACAGGGGGCAGTACTGAAGCTTTCTTT. Translated: CASRLGGRPTGGSTEAFF.

The V gene is TRBV7-9, the J gene TRBJ2-7; 8 nucleotides agree with TRBD2. This CDR3 region has 14 residues. V gave up 7 bases and J gave up 4 bases; unmatched junction bases: 9. CDR1 is SEHNR, CDR2 FQNEAQ, per germline (reference sequence). The CDR3 DNA is TGTGCCAGCACCGATCAGCGGGAGAGGTACGAGCAGTACTTC. Its translation: CASTDQRERYEQYF.

This rearrangement joins TRBV6-6 to TRBJ2-7; D remains ambiguous. CDR1 is MNHNY, CDR2 SVGAGI, per germline (reference sequence). The CDR3 loop spans 11 amino acids. Trimming removed 10 bases at V and 0 bases at J, with 7 bases between. CDR3 amino acids: CATDSSYEQYF. Here the CDR3 DNA reads TGTGCCACCGACTCCTCCTACGAGCAGTACTTC.

The gene calls are TRBV4-3 and TRBJ2-1; tentative D call: TRBD1 (6 bases). This CDR3 comprises 16 residues. Germline CDR1 LGHNA, CDR2 YSLEER. The V gene lost 4 bases and the J gene lost 8 bases, with 21 bases spanning the gap. The CDR3 coding sequence is TGCGCCAGCAGCCCGATGACAGGATTCAGGGGCGATGAGCAGTTCTTC. Its translation: CASSPMTGFRGDEQFF.

V gene TRBV4-1 combines with J gene TRBJ2-1; D might be TRBD1 (7 bases). V was cut by 5 bases and J by 4 bases, with 15 bases left in between. From germline, CDR1 is MGHRA and CDR2 YSYEKL. This CDR3 is 15 amino acids long. CDR3 nucleotides: TGCGCCAGCAGCGGATGGCGGGACAGTTACAATGAGCAGTTCTTC. Its protein product is CASSGWRDSYNEQFF.

The V gene is TRBV6-1, the J gene TRBJ2-7, with a weak D call TRBD2 (6 bases). The V end lost 1 base, the J end lost 1 base, and 11 bases lay between the germline ends. Per germline, CDR1 MNHNS and CDR2 SASEGT. This CDR3 region has 15 residues. The CDR3 DNA is TGTGCCAGCAGTGAAGAGATTGGGAGGTCCTACGAGCAGTACTTC. It translates to CASSEEIGRSYEQYF.

This chain uses TRBV25-1 with TRBJ2-3; tentative D call: TRBD2 (6 bases). Germline V gives CDR1 MGHDK, CDR2 SYGVNS. Trimming took 1 base from V and 1 from J, leaving 9 bases between them. The CDR3 is made up of 15 amino acids. The CDR3 DNA sequence: TGTGCCAGCAGTGAATGGGGGGTCGGCACAGATACGCAGTATTTT. Its translation: CASSEWGVGTDTQYF.

This chain uses TRBV7-9 with TRBJ2-1; TRBD2 might be the D (5 bases). CDR3 length: 15 amino acids. Germline-derived CDR1 and CDR2 are SEHNR and FQNEAQ (reference sequence). V gave up 2 bases and J gave up 4 bases, with 12 bases separating them. The CDR3 region has the DNA TGTGCCAGCAGCTTAAAAGCAGGAGGATACAATGAGCAGTTCTTC. It is translated as CASSLKAGGYNEQFF.

With regard to this clone: A much bigger clone sits one base away, suggesting this may be a read error. Other DNA sequences in this specimen translate into the identical CDR3. This chain connects TRBV6-1 to TRBJ2-7; D is undetermined. Germline V CDR1 and CDR2: MNHNS, SASEGT. V shed 1 base and J shed 2 bases, with 6 bases lying between them. There are 13 residues in the CDR3. The chain's CDR3 is CASSEGHAYEQYF. DNA for the CDR3: TGTGCCAGCAGTGAAGGGCATGCCTACGAGCAGTACTTC.

The CDR3 bases are TGTGCCAGCAGCAGAGGAAGCGCCGGGGAGCTGTTTTTT. It specifies CASSRGSAGELFF. The chain uses TRBV4-2 and TRBJ2-2; D ambiguous. Germline V CDR1 and CDR2: LGHNA, YNFKEQ. CDR3 length: 13 amino acids. The V end was cut by 5 bases, the J end by 6 bases, with 10 bases between.

The gene calls are TRBV19 and TRBJ2-7, with a weak D call TRBD1 (6 bases). The CDR3 spans 15 residues. Germline CDR1 LNHDA, CDR2 SQIVND (reference sequence). The V and J ends lost 10 bases and 0 bases respectively, with 19 bases between them. For the CDR3, the DNA is TGTGCCACCGCTTGGGGGCCACCCAGCTCCTACGAGCAGTACTTC. Amino acids: CATAWGPPSSYEQYF.

The chain uses TRBV7-9 and TRBJ2-7, with 10 bases fitting TRBD2. Germline lookup yields CDR1 SEHNR and CDR2 FQNEAQ (reference sequence). This CDR3 spans 16 amino acids. With 4 bases clipped from V and 2 bases from J, the junction kept 8 bases outside the gene matches. CDR3 protein: CASSSETSGSPYEQYF. CDR3 in DNA: TGTGCCAGCAGCTCCGAGACTAGCGGGTCCCCCTACGAGCAGTACTTC.

This clone has only one observation. The chain combines TRBV29-1 with TRBJ2-7, with TRBD1 matching over 7 bases. There are 13 residues in the CDR3. After removal of 4 bases from V and 1 base from J, the junction contained 4 bases not matched to a gene. Germline CDR1 and CDR2: SQVTM and ANQGSEA. The CDR3 is CSVAQGQSYEQYF. The CDR3 nucleotides read TGCAGCGTTGCGCAGGGACAGTCCTACGAGCAGTACTTC.